This T cell receptor (beta chain) derives from a study of T cell repertoires in cytomegalovirus infection. Points from the study as a whole: There were HLA-C-restricted CMV-specific TCR beta clonotypes dominating the ex vivo response.

TCRdb re-called the reads with MiXCR, one entry per CDR3 protein. The sample gives 250,000 to 300,000 distinct CDR3 sequences, about 23% of which show up once; roughly 13% is in the top ten. J gave up 4 bases and V 5 bases, and 8 bases lay outside the gene matches. The CDR3 consists of 15 residues. The germline gives CDR1 MDHEN, CDR2 SYDVKM. As to this clonotype: Its specificity is not known.

This sequence was found in a human donor in good health (CMV status not recorded). Some clones in this sample may be carry-over from other donors' samples. Source material: PBMCs. This chain uses TRBV28 with TRBJ1-5; 7 bases line up with TRBD1. CDR3 loop: CASSPPQGLNQPQHF. DNA of the CDR3: TGTGCCAGCAGTCCCCCACAGGGGCTGAATCAGCCCCAGCATTTT. Combining the CDR3 with reference TRBV28 and TRBJ1-5 gives the whole variable domain DVKVTQSSRYLVKRTGEKVFLECVQDMDHENMFWYRQDPGLGLRLIYFSYDVKMKEKGDIPEGYSVSREKKERFSLILESASTNQTSMYLCASSPPQGLNQPQHFGDGTRLSIL.